These T cell receptor beta chains were read from a single sample in a study of shared clonotypes between healthy human individuals. The protocol was immunoSEQ multiplex PCR, while the TCRdb copy is restricted to in-frame clones and leaves out a portion. Among roughly 500,000 clones listed, approximately 79% were seen once. The sample was PBMCs. The receptors were gathered from a woman aged 40 to 55 in good health. Some clones in this sample may be carry-over from other donors' samples. The CDR3 runs from the conserved cysteine through the conserved F or W. Each record gives: V gene, clone size, J gene, D gene, CDR3 DNA, CDR3 protein. D genes are given only for firm matches. Rows may omit the clone size; those that give it use once, few, many or a size class.

V: TRBV18; size: -; J: TRBJ2-4; D: TRBD1; DNA: TGTGCCAGCTCACCACTCTCGACAGGGCAAGCCAAAAACATTCAGTACTTC; CDR3: CASSPLSTGQAKNIQYF
V: TRBV29-1; size: -; J: TRBJ2-7; D: TRBD2; DNA: TGCAGCGTTCGGGAGACTAGCAGCTACGAGCAGTACTTC; CDR3: CSVRETSSYEQYF
V: TRBV5-1; size: -; J: TRBJ2-7; D: TRBD2; DNA: TGCGCCAGCAGCTTGGCGGGACTAGGGACATTCGACGAGCAGTACTTC; CDR3: CASSLAGLGTFDEQYF
V: TRBV19; size: -; J: TRBJ2-1; D: TRBD2; DNA: TGTGCCAGTGCTACCGGTCGGGGGGGCGGGAGGACCCAGTTCTTC; CDR3: CASATGRGGGRTQFF
V: TRBV11-3; size: once; J: TRBJ2-7; D: TRBD1; DNA: TGTGCCAGCAGCTTGTCCCGGACAGGGGGCGGTTTCTCCTACGAGCAGTACTTC; CDR3: CASSLSRTGGGFSYEQYF
V: TRBV15; size: -; J: TRBJ2-3; D: -; DNA: TGTGCCACCAGCAGAGATCTGGGCGGAGGGGGAACAGATACGCAGTATTTT; CDR3: CATSRDLGGGGTDTQYF
V: TRBV25-1; size: -; J: TRBJ2-5; D: -; DNA: TGTGCCAGCAGTCCCCTGCCCGGAGTGGAGACCCAGTACTTC; CDR3: CASSPLPGVETQYF
V: TRBV30; size: -; J: TRBJ2-7; D: TRBD1; DNA: TGTGCCTGGGACAGGGATGGCTACGAGCAGTACTTC; CDR3: CAWDRDGYEQYF
V: TRBV2; size: -; J: TRBJ2-5; D: -; DNA: TGTGCCAGCAGTGTCGACAGGACCCAGTACTTC; CDR3: CASSVDRTQYF
V: TRBV5-5; size: once; J: TRBJ1-5; D: TRBD1; DNA: TGTGCCAGCAGCCCCGACAGGGTCCCTCAGCCCCAGCATTTT; CDR3: CASSPDRVPQPQHF
V: TRBV30; size: -; J: TRBJ2-7; D: TRBD1; DNA: TGTGCCTGGAGTGCTAAGACAGGGAAACACTACGAGCAGTACTTC; CDR3: CAWSAKTGKHYEQYF
V: TRBV19; size: -; J: TRBJ1-1; D: -; DNA: TGTGCCAGTAAATCGGCGGGGGCAATGAACACTGAAGCTTTCTTT; CDR3: CASKSAGAMNTEAFF
V: TRBV6-1; size: -; J: TRBJ2-7; D: -; DNA: TGTGCCAGCAGCATCCGAGGGGTCTACGAGCAGTACTTC; CDR3: CASSIRGVYEQYF
V: TRBV7-2; size: -; J: TRBJ2-3; D: -; DNA: TGTGCCAGCAGCTTAGCGCACCGGCGACTAAATACGCAGTATTTT; CDR3: CASSLAHRRLNTQYF
V: TRBV7-2; size: -; J: TRBJ2-1; D: TRBD2; DNA: TGTGCCAGCAGCCGAGGACTAGCGGAAAACAATGAGCAGTTCTTC; CDR3: CASSRGLAENNEQFF
V: TRBV7-2; size: -; J: TRBJ2-7; D: -; DNA: TGTGCCAGCAGCCCCGGGCCGACTACCTACGAGCAGTACTTC; CDR3: CASSPGPTTYEQYF
V: TRBV7-2; size: many; J: TRBJ1-5; D: TRBD1; DNA: TGTGCCAGCAGCTACGACAGGGTACAGGGGGGGCCCCAGCATTTT; CDR3: CASSYDRVQGGPQHF
V: TRBV11-2; size: -; J: TRBJ1-5; D: -; DNA: TGTGCCAGTGCGCATGGCAATCAGCCCCAGCATTTT; CDR3: CASAHGNQPQHF
V: TRBV28; size: -; J: TRBJ1-3; D: -; DNA: TGTGCCAGCAGGACCAACCCCAATTACGCCATATCTTTT; CDR3: CASRTNPNYAISF
V: TRBV4-2; size: -; J: TRBJ1-4; D: -; DNA: TGTGCCAGCAGCTCCACCCGCGGTCGGAATGAAAAACTGTTTTTT; CDR3: CASSSTRGRNEKLFF
V: TRBV27; size: -; J: TRBJ2-5; D: -; DNA: TGTGCCAGCAGTTTATTCAGGGGTTCGGAGACCCAGTACTTC; CDR3: CASSLFRGSETQYF
V: TRBV10-1; size: few; J: TRBJ1-2; D: -; DNA: TGCGCCAGCAGTGAGCATAGGGAGGATGGCTACACCTTC; CDR3: CASSEHREDGYTF
V: TRBV18; size: once; J: TRBJ1-4; D: -; DNA: TGTGCCAGCTCACCTCGGGTTGCAACTAATGAAAAACTGTTTTTT; CDR3: CASSPRVATNEKLFF
V: TRBV5-1; size: -; J: TRBJ2-5; D: -; DNA: TGCGCCAGCAGTTTTTCTGGTGGGAAGCAAGAGACCCAGTACTTC; CDR3: CASSFSGGKQETQYF
V: TRBV18; size: many; J: TRBJ2-7; D: -; DNA: TGTGCCAGCTCACCATCCTGGGACACCTACGAGCAGTACTTC; CDR3: CASSPSWDTYEQYF
V: TRBV7-3; size: -; J: TRBJ2-7; D: -; DNA: TGTGCCAGCAGCTCCCCGGAGACAGGAATCTACGAGCAGTACTTC; CDR3: CASSSPETGIYEQYF
V: TRBV4-3; size: -; J: TRBJ1-1; D: -; DNA: TGCGCCAGCAGCCCCGGGGGGAGAGCTTTCTTT; CDR3: CASSPGGRAFF
V: TRBV11-2; size: -; J: TRBJ2-7; D: -; DNA: TGTGCCAGCAGCTTAGCCCTGGGACAAGTCTACGAGCAGTACTTC; CDR3: CASSLALGQVYEQYF
V: TRBV6-5; size: once; J: TRBJ2-6; D: -; DNA: TGTGCCAGCAGCCCGCACTCTGGGGCCAACGTCCTGACTTTC; CDR3: CASSPHSGANVLTF
V: TRBV7-3; size: -; J: TRBJ2-3; D: TRBD2; DNA: TGTGCCAGCAGGCCTAGCGGGACTAGCACAGATACGCAGTATTTT; CDR3: CASRPSGTSTDTQYF
V: TRBV6-7; size: -; J: TRBJ2-2; D: -; DNA: TGTGCCAGCAGTTACTCCCCCGGCGGGTCGAACACCGGGGAGCTGTTTTTT; CDR3: CASSYSPGGSNTGELFF
V: TRBV9; size: once; J: TRBJ2-2; D: TRBD1; DNA: TGTGCCAGCAGCCCGATGGGACAGGGGAACACCGGGGAGCTGTTTTTT; CDR3: CASSPMGQGNTGELFF
V: TRBV6-5; size: -; J: TRBJ2-7; D: -; DNA: TGTGCCAGCAGTTACCCCGGTAGGCCGCCCTACGAGCAGTACTTC; CDR3: CASSYPGRPPYEQYF
V: TRBV2; size: -; J: TRBJ2-7; D: -; DNA: TGTGCCAGCAGACCAATCAGAAACGAGCAGTACTTC; CDR3: CASRPIRNEQYF
V: TRBV28; size: -; J: TRBJ2-6; D: -; DNA: TGTGCCAGCACGGGGGCCAGGGTAAAAAGGCGAGGGGCCAACGTCCTGACTTTC; CDR3: CASTGARVKRRGANVLTF
V: TRBV5-1; size: -; J: TRBJ2-7; D: -; DNA: TGCGCCAGCAGTAACGGGGCAAGCTCCTACGAGCAGTACTTC; CDR3: CASSNGASSYEQYF
V: TRBV10-2; size: -; J: TRBJ1-5; D: -; DNA: TGCGCCAGCAGGAGGCGGGGGGGTAATCAGCCCCAGCATTTT; CDR3: CASRRRGGNQPQHF
V: TRBV27; size: -; J: TRBJ2-1; D: -; DNA: TGTGCCAGCAGTCCCCGGGCCTCAAGCTCCTACAATGAGCAGTTCTTC; CDR3: CASSPRASSSYNEQFF
V: TRBV7-8; size: -; J: TRBJ2-1; D: -; DNA: TGTGCCAGCAGCGCGACGGATATGGTGAAGAATGAGCAGTTCTTC; CDR3: CASSATDMVKNEQFF
V: TRBV6-6; size: few; J: TRBJ1-5; D: -; DNA: TGTGCCTCCAAGGCCGGGACAATAAATCAGCCCCAGCATTTT; CDR3: CASKAGTINQPQHF
V: TRBV12-1; size: -; J: TRBJ2-3; D: -; DNA: TGTGCCAGCAGCAGTTTAGAGCATGGGGGCACAGATACGCAGTATTTT; CDR3: CASSSLEHGGTDTQYF
V: TRBV10-3; size: once; J: TRBJ2-1; D: -; DNA: TGTGCCATCAGTGAGTCCCCCGACGGGGGTAGTCAGTTCTTC; CDR3: CAISESPDGGSQFF
V: TRBV7-9; size: -; J: TRBJ1-4; D: -; DNA: TGTGCCAGCAGCTTTAACAGGGAGGGTGAAAAACTGTTTTTT; CDR3: CASSFNREGEKLFF
V: TRBV7-2; size: few; J: TRBJ2-3; D: TRBD2; DNA: TGTGCCAGCAGCTTTAGCGGGAACGCAATCAGGACCACAGATACGCAGTATTTT; CDR3: CASSFSGNAIRTTDTQYF
V: TRBV9; size: -; J: TRBJ2-7; D: -; DNA: TGTGCCAGCAGCGTCTCTTCGTTTACAGGGATGGGGGAGCAGTACTTC; CDR3: CASSVSSFTGMGEQYF
V: TRBV2; size: -; J: TRBJ1-1; D: -; DNA: TGTGCCAGCAGGACAGACTCGAACACTGAAGCTTTCTTT; CDR3: CASRTDSNTEAFF
V: TRBV27; size: -; J: TRBJ2-3; D: -; DNA: TGTGCCAGCCGTAGGTTCGGGGGAAGCACAGATACGCAGTATTTT; CDR3: CASRRFGGSTDTQYF
V: TRBV7-9; size: once; J: TRBJ1-4; D: -; DNA: TGTGCCAGCAGTTCAACAGGGCAGGTTGAAAAACTGTTTTTT; CDR3: CASSSTGQVEKLFF
V: TRBV6-5; size: many; J: TRBJ2-1; D: -; DNA: TGTGCCACCTCCAAGACAGCGGGTCACAATGAGCAGTTCTTC; CDR3: CATSKTAGHNEQFF
V: TRBV10-3; size: -; J: TRBJ1-2; D: -; DNA: TGTGCCATCAGTGAGGGCAGGATCAGCTATGGCTACACCTTC; CDR3: CAISEGRISYGYTF
V: TRBV21-1; size: -; J: TRBJ1-5; D: -; DNA: TGTGCCAGCAGAAGAGCTGACAGGGTCAACCAGCCCCAGCATTTT; CDR3: CASRRADRVNQPQHF
V: TRBV2; size: once; J: TRBJ2-6; D: TRBD1; DNA: TGTGCCAGCAACAGGGGCTCTGGGGCCAACGTCCTGACTTTC; CDR3: CASNRGSGANVLTF
V: TRBV27; size: -; J: TRBJ2-7; D: TRBD1; DNA: TGTGCCAGCAGTTTATACGGACAGGGGGCTTACGAGCAGTACTTC; CDR3: CASSLYGQGAYEQYF
V: TRBV14; size: once; J: TRBJ2-1; D: -; DNA: TGTGCCAGCAGCCAAGACAGGGTGTTAGGGAATGAGCAGTTCTTC; CDR3: CASSQDRVLGNEQFF
V: TRBV4-2; size: -; J: TRBJ2-6; D: -; DNA: TGTGCCAGCAGCCAAGGAGGGGCCTCCAGGGCCAACGTCCTGACTTTC; CDR3: CASSQGGASRANVLTF